Listed below are T cell receptor beta chains from one sample, sequenced in a study of blood T cell repertoires in COVID-19. Clones were sequenced by immunoSEQ multiplex PCR, and TCRdb holds only the in-frame ones, with some missing. Of around 240,000 clones detected, about 90% appear once; the ten largest clones hold 0.87%. The specimen sequenced was PBMCs or T cells enriched from blood (not recorded which). The receptors stem from a man in his forties or fifties who had been exposed to COVID-19. The CDR3 runs from the conserved cysteine through the conserved F or W. D genes are given only for firm matches. Rows give clone size only sometimes, using once, few, many, or a class for an expanded clone.

>TRBD1|TRBJ1-2|TRBV27|few
TGTGCCAGCAGGAGGCCAGGGGGCGGGGGCTACACCTTC
CASRRPGGGGYTF
>TRBD1|TRBJ1-2|TRBV5-1|NA
TGCGCCAGCAGCTTGGGACAGGGCACATATGGCTACACCTTC
CASSLGQGTYGYTF
>TRBD2|TRBJ2-3|TRBV5-1|NA
TGCGCCAGCAGCAGAGCGGGAGCGGTAGATACGCAGTATTTT
CASSRAGAVDTQYF
>TRBD2|TRBJ2-3|TRBV7-8|NA
TGTGCCAGCAGCTTACGACTAGCGGGAGTACCAGATACGCAGTATTTT
CASSLRLAGVPDTQYF
>NA|TRBJ1-4|TRBV25-1|NA
TGTGCCAGCAGTGACAGTCTTTCGGGGGAAAAACTGTTTTTT
CASSDSLSGEKLFF
>TRBD1|TRBJ2-1|TRBV5-1|NA
TGCGCCAGCAGCTTGGGAGTCGGGACAGGGGCCTACAATGAGCAGTTCTTC
CASSLGVGTGAYNEQFF
>NA|TRBJ2-1|TRBV2|few
TGTGCCAGCATCTTCAGGGGCCTTTCCTACAATGAGCAGTTCTTC
CASIFRGLSYNEQFF
>NA|TRBJ1-3|TRBV6-5|NA
TGTGCCAGCAGTTACTCGGCGGGGTTTGGAAACACCATATATTTT
CASSYSAGFGNTIYF
>NA|TRBJ1-1|TRBV6-5|NA
TGTGCCAGCAGCTCCCGTGGAGAGAACACTGAAGCTTTCTTT
CASSSRGENTEAFF
>TRBD1|TRBJ1-2|TRBV11-2|NA
TGTGCCAGCAGCTTAGGGACAGGGGGCAACTATGGCTACACCTTC
CASSLGTGGNYGYTF
>NA|TRBJ2-1|TRBV6-5|NA
TGTGCCAGCACTCCAGCGAGAGGAGAAGAGTTCTTC
CASTPARGEEFF
>NA|TRBJ1-4|TRBV19|NA
TGTGCCAGTAGTCTACTAGGTGGAGGACCTAATGAAAAACTGTTTTTT
CASSLLGGGPNEKLFF
>NA|TRBJ2-3|TRBV4-2|NA
TGTGCCAGCAGCCAATTTCTAGGTCCATACACAGATACGCAGTATTTT
CASSQFLGPYTDTQYF
>NA|TRBJ1-6|TRBV12-5|NA
TGTGCTAGTGGTTTGGTATGGACAGAACATGCTGGTTCACCCCTCCACTTT
CASGLVWTEHAGSPLHF
>NA|TRBJ1-1|TRBV28|NA
TGTGCCAGCAGCTCTACAGGGAGTGAAGCTTTCTTT
CASSSTGSEAFF
>TRBD1|TRBJ1-2|TRBV2|few
TGTGCCAGCAGCGCTGGACAGGGGGGGGACTATGGCTACACCTTC
CASSAGQGGDYGYTF
>TRBD2|TRBJ2-7|TRBV7-2|NA
TGTGCCAGCAGCTTAGCGAAGGCCCTAGCGGGGGGGTCCTACGAGCAGTACTTC
CASSLAKALAGGSYEQYF
>NA|TRBJ1-2|TRBV19|NA
TGTGCCAGTAGTATAGTCCAGGGCCGTTATGGCTACACCTTC
CASSIVQGRYGYTF
>NA|TRBJ1-1|TRBV5-1|NA
TGCGCCAGCAGTGGCAGGGGCTACATGAACACTGAAGCTTTCTTT
CASSGRGYMNTEAFF
>TRBD1|TRBJ1-2|TRBV6-5|once
TGTGCCAGCAGTTTGACAGGGTCTGACTATGGCTACACCTTC
CASSLTGSDYGYTF
>NA|TRBJ2-3|TRBV5-6|NA
TGTGCCAGCAGCCCAAGCACAGATACGCAGTATTTT
CASSPSTDTQYF
>TRBD1|TRBJ2-1|TRBV5-1|NA
TGCGCCAGCAGCCCCGGGACAGGGGACAATGAGCAGTTCTTC
CASSPGTGDNEQFF
>NA|TRBJ2-1|TRBV24-1|NA
TGTGCCACCAGTGATCCATGGGTGACAGGTTCGGACCGGCCGTACGGTTACAATGAGCAGTTCTTC
CATSDPWVTGSDRPYGYNEQFF
>NA|TRBJ2-7|TRBV20-1|NA
TGCAGTGCCCTGCGGGGCCACGAGCAGTACTTC
CSALRGHEQYF
>NA|TRBJ1-5|TRBV7-2|NA
TGTGCCAGCAGCCTTGACGGGGTAAGTCGGCCCCAGCATTTT
CASSLDGVSRPQHF